One sample yielded the 15 T cell receptor beta chains listed below, sequenced in a study of blood T cell repertoires in COVID-19. Data came from immunoSEQ multiplex PCR; TCRdb stores just in-frame clones and leaves some out. This sample has some 380,000 clones, with around 87% found just once. The sample consisted of PBMCs or T cells enriched from blood (not recorded which). These receptors all stem from a man younger than 40 who had recovered from COVID-19.

The chain carries TRBV5-1 and TRBJ2-3; D is possibly TRBD2 (5 bases). This CDR3 comprises 14 residues. The germline CDR1 and CDR2 sequences are SGHRS and YFSETQ. V gave up 4 bases and J gave up 2 bases, with 11 bases separating them. Written as DNA, the CDR3 is TGCGCCAGCAGCACCACCGGGGACACAGATACGCAGTATTTT. It translates to CASSTTGDTDTQYF. Filled out from reference TRBV5-1 and TRBJ2-3, the complete variable domain reads KAGVTQTPRYLIKTRGQQVTLSCSPISGHRSVSWYQQTPGQGLQFLFEYFSETQRNKGNFPGRFSGRQFSNSRSEMNVSTLELGDSALYLCASSTTGDTDTQYFGPGTRLTVL.

The chain employs TRBV6-5 and TRBJ2-5; 8 nucleotides align to TRBD2. Trimming took 10 bases from V and 0 from J; bases not matched to a gene: 1. CDR1 and CDR2 from the germline V gene are MNHEY and SVGAGI. The CDR3 length is 12 residues. The CDR3 sequence is CATGGNQETQYF. The CDR3 nucleotides are TGTGCCACGGGAGGGAACCAAGAGACCCAGTACTTC.

The J gene is TRBJ1-2, the V gene TRBV29-1; unclear D gene. Trimming shortened V by 3 bases and J by 7 bases, and 3 bases separated the two germline ends. Germline V gene sequence: CDR1 SQVTM, CDR2 ANQGSEA. There are 9 residues in the CDR3. CDR3 amino acids: CSVDVGYTF. In DNA, the CDR3 is TGCAGCGTTGACGTTGGCTACACCTTC.

The chain recombines TRBV4-2 with TRBJ2-1; D possibly corresponds to TRBD1 (5 bases). The CDR3 spans 15 residues. The germline V gene encodes CDR1 LGHNA and CDR2 YNFKEQ. The V gene lost 4 bases and the J gene lost 1 base, with 11 bases spanning the gap. The CDR3 reads CASSRDSFSYNEQFF. Written as DNA, the CDR3 is TGTGCCAGCAGCCGAGACAGTTTTTCCTACAATGAGCAGTTCTTC.

The chain recombines TRBV7-9 with TRBJ2-1; D ambiguous. Germline CDR1 reads SEHNR; CDR2 reads FQNEAQ (reference sequence). Trimming took off 4 bases at V and 8 bases at J, with 3 bases between the two ends. The CDR3 runs to 10 residues. The CDR3 DNA reads as TGTGCCAGCAGCTCCGATGAGCAGTTCTTC. It encodes CASSSDEQFF.

The CDR3 is CASSSDTFSSYNSPLHF. In nucleotides, the CDR3 is TGCGCCAGCAGCTCTGACACTTTCAGCTCCTATAATTCACCCCTCCACTTT. The V and J genes are TRBV5-1 and TRBJ1-6, with D unresolved. Trimming removed 3 bases at V and 0 bases at J, with 13 bases between. The CDR3 is 17 amino acids. Germline CDR1 SGHRS, CDR2 YFSETQ.

The V and J genes are TRBV7-2 and TRBJ1-5, with D possibly being TRBD1 (5 bases). CDR1 and CDR2 (germline): SGHTA, FQGNSA. Trimming removed 1 base at V and 9 bases at J, with 16 bases between. The length of the CDR3 is 15 residues. The CDR3 DNA follows: TGTGCCAGCAGCTTAGGTTCGGGGGAGGTTGGGCCCCAGCATTTT. It codes for CASSLGSGEVGPQHF.

The V call is TRBV9, the J call TRBJ1-5; no firm D call. The length of the CDR3 is 11 residues. V was clipped by 6 bases and J by 4 bases, with 5 bases between them. From germline, CDR1 is SGDLS and CDR2 YYNGEE. CDR3 in DNA: TGTGCCAGCATCACTAATCAGCCCCAGCATTTT. It encodes CASITNQPQHF.

This rearrangement joins TRBV12-5 to TRBJ1-1; D perhaps matches TRBD1 (5 bases). CDR1 LGHNT and CDR2 FRNRAP come from the germline V gene. V lost 6 bases, J lost 8 bases, and 13 bases lay in between. The CDR3 length is 12 residues. Here the CDR3 DNA reads TGTGCTAGTGGCCCTAAACCAGGGGAAGCTTTCTTT. Encoded protein: CASGPKPGEAFF.

The gene calls are TRBV11-3 and TRBJ2-2; TRBD1 aligns across 7 bases. The V gene's germline CDR1 is SGHNT and CDR2 YENEEA. The trim removed 5 bases at V and 6 bases at J, leaving 3 bases unmatched. This CDR3 has 13 residues. This CDR3 is CASSRQGPGELFF. The CDR3 coding sequence is TGTGCCAGCAGCCGACAGGGACCCGGGGAGCTGTTTTTT.

The chain couples TRBV18 to TRBJ2-7; 7 bases line up with TRBD1. The CDR3 length is 17 residues. V shed 6 bases, J shed 0 bases, and the junction held 14 bases outside the gene matches. Germline V gene data show CDR1 as KGHSH and CDR2 as LQKENI. The CDR3 nucleotides read TGTGCCAGCTCCCAACCAGGACAGGACGATATCTCCTACGAGCAGTACTTC. Translating it yields CASSQPGQDDISYEQYF.

The gene calls are TRBV19 and TRBJ1-6, with TRBD1 matching 7 bases. The germline V gene encodes CDR1 LNHDA and CDR2 SQIVND (reference sequence). The CDR3 runs to 14 residues. After removal of 6 bases from V and 9 bases from J, the junction contained 8 bases not matched to a gene. CDR3 residues: CASRAGTESSPLHF. For the CDR3, the DNA is TGTGCCAGTAGAGCCGGGACAGAGTCTTCACCCCTCCACTTT.

As to this clone: One end of the junction fails to match germline, which may point to a read error. The V and J genes are TRBV29-1 and TRBJ1-1; TRBD1 might be the D (5 bases). The CDR3 totals 11 residues. CDR1 is SQVTM and CDR2 is ANQGSEA in the germline V gene. In DNA form, the CDR3 reads TGCAGCGTTGAAGAAGGGACTGGAGCTTTCTTT. This codes for CSVEEGTGAFF.

V is TRBV9 and J is TRBJ1-2, with D perhaps matching TRBD1 (6 bases). Germline V gene lookup returns CDR1 SGDLS and CDR2 YYNGEE. The CDR3 is 12 amino acids. Trimming removed 2 bases from V and 6 bases from J, with 8 bases in between. The CDR3 coding sequence is TGTGCCAGCAGCGTCCCAGGGGATGGCTACACCTTC. Its protein is CASSVPGDGYTF.

The rearrangement uses TRBV2 and TRBJ1-1; possible D gene TRBD1, 5 bases. V was cut by 4 bases and J by 6 bases, with 15 bases left in between. This CDR3 comprises 14 residues. Germline V CDR1 and CDR2: SNHLY, FYNNEI. CDR3 nucleotide sequence: TGTGCCAGCAGTGTCCAGGGAATGTCTGCTGAAGCTTTCTTT. This gives the protein CASSVQGMSAEAFF.